This T cell receptor (beta chain) was identified during a study of blood T cell repertoires in COVID-19. The table lists this clone with a few counts. This table comes from immunoSEQ multiplex PCR, and its TCRdb copy is limited to in-frame clones, with some not included. Here the sample spans 99,000 or so clones, about four fifths being singletons. Germline V lookup: CDR1 SNHLY, CDR2 FYNNEI. V was cut by 4 bases and J by 5 bases, with 15 bases left in between. The CDR3 extends over 15 amino acids. The rearrangement uses TRBV2 and TRBJ2-1; a weak D match, TRBD1 (6 bases). The sample taken for sequencing was peripheral blood. The sequence came from a woman of 80 years or more with acute or convalescent COVID-19. CDR3 nucleotide sequence: TGTGCCAGCAGTGGGACAGCCAAAATCAACAATGAGCAGTTCTTC. Amino acids: CASSGTAKINNEQFF.